This TCR beta chain is from a study of blood T cell repertoires in COVID-19. In the study overall: Sites in the United States, Italy and Spain provided acute and convalescent COVID-19 samples. From T cells, B-cell-depleted T cells, or PBMCs came the material, which was cDNA or gDNA.

The CDR3 extends over 12 amino acids. Trimming removed 3 bases at V and 5 bases at J, with 7 bases between. In the study's own analysis: Researchers report that nucleated cell counts were estimated from reference gene primer amplification. Using immunoSEQ multiplex PCR, the repertoire was profiled, and TCRdb retains in-frame clones only, with some absent. V, J and clone size derive from that table, while D and trimming were established from the DNA sequence. The sample consists of roughly 60,000 clones, almost 85% of them appearing once. Sequenced input: peripheral blood. The source is a man aged 55 to 70 with acute or convalescent COVID-19. The chain has TRBV12-3 or TRBV12-4 and TRBJ1-1; unclear D gene. The DNA for the CDR3 is TGTGCCAGCAGTTTCCGGCGGACTGAAGCTTTCTTT. It yields the protein CASSFRRTEAFF.